This T cell receptor (beta chain) was sequenced during a study of brain T cells in children with intractable seizures. Measured with immunoSEQ multiplex PCR; TCRdb has only the in-frame clones, and not every one. The sample includes 340,000 or so clones, roughly 93% of them seen just once. Time point noted: blood from clinic visit 5 months post-surgery; TSC patient then seizure free. CDR1 LNHDA and CDR2 SQIVND come from the germline V gene (reference sequence). This CDR3 region has 15 residues. V lost 3 bases and J lost 1; bases outside the gene matches: 6. This sample comprised peripheral blood, obtained less than 6 months after surgery. V usage is TRBV19 and J usage is TRBJ2-7, with 7 bases matching TRBD1. The receptor was derived from a boy younger than two with tuberous sclerosis and intractable seizures. DNA of the CDR3: TGTGCCAGTAGTATCGAAGGGACAGCTTCCTACGAGCAGTACTTC. It yields the protein CASSIEGTASYEQYF.